This entry is about one TCR beta chain. The sample is drawn from a study of blood T cell repertoires in COVID-19. In the study overall: Spain, Italy and the United States supplied samples that represented acute and convalescent COVID-19. The analysed material was cDNA or gDNA that came from T cells, B-cell-depleted T cells, or PBMCs.

CDR1 MNHEY and CDR2 SVGAGI come from the germline V gene. With 6 bases removed from V and 3 bases from J, the gap between germline ends came to 12 bases. This CDR3 has 14 residues. Methods used by the authors: Scientists estimated how many nucleated cells there were by amplifying reference gene primers. Assay used: immunoSEQ multiplex PCR; TCRdb lists only in-frame clones, some missing. V and J calls and clone size are copied from that table; D and trimming were computed from the DNA. The sample has about 230,000 clones; approximately 81% are singletons. This chain connects TRBV6-5 to TRBJ1-5; maybe TRBD1 (6 bases). The sequencing input was peripheral blood. This receptor was obtained from a man aged 40-49 years with acute or convalescent COVID-19. The CDR3 sequence: CASRPGQYNQPQHF. CDR3 DNA sequence: TGTGCCAGCAGACCCGGACAGTACAATCAGCCCCAGCATTTT.